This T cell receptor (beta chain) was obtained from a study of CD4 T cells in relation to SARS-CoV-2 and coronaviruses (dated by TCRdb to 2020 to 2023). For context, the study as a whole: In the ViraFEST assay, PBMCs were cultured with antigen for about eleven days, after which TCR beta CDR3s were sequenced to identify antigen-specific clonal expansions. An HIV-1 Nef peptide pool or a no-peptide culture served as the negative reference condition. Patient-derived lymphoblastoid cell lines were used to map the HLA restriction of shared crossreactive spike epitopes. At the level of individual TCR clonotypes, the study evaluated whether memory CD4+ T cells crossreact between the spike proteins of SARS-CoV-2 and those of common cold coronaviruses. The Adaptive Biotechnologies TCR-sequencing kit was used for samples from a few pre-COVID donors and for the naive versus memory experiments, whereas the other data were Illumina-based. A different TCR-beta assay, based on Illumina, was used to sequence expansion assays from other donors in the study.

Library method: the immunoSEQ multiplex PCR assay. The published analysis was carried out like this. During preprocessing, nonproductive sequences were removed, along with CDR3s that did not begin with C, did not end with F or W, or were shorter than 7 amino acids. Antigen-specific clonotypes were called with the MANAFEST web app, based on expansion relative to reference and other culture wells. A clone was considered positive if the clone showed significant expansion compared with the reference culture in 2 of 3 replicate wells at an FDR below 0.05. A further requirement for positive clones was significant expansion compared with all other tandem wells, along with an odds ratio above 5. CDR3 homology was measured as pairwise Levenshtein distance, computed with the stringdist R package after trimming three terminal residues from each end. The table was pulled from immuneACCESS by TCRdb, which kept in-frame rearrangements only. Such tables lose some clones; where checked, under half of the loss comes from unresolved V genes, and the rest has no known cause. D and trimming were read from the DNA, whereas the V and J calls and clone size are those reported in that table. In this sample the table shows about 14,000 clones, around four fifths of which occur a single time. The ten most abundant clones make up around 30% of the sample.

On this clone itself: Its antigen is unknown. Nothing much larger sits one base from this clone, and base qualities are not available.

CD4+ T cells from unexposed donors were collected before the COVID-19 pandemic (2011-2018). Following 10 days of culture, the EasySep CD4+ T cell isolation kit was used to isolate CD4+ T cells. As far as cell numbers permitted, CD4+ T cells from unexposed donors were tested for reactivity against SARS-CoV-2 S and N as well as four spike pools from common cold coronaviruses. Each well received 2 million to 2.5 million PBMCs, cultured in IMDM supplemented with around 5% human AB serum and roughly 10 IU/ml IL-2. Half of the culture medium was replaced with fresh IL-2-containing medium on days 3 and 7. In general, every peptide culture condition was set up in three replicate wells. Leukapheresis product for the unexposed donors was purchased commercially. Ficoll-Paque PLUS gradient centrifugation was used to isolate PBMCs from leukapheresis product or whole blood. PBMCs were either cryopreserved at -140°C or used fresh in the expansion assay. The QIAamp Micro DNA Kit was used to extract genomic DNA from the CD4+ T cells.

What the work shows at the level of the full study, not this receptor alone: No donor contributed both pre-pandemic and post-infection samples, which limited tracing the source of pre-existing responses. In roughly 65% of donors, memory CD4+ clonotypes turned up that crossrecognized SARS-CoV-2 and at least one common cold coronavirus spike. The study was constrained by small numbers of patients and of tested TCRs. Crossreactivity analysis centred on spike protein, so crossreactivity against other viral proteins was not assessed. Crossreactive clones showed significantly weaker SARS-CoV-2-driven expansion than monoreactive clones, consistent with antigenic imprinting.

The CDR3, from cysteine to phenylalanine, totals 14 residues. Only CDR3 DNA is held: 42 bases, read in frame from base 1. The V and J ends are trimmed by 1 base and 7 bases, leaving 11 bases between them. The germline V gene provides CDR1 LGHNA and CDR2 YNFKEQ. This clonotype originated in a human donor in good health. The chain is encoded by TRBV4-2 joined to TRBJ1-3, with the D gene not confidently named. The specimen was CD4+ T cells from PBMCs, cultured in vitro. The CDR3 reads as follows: CASSQAGGSNTIYF. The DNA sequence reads TGTGCCAGCAGCCAAGCGGGAGGGTCTAACACCATATATTTT.